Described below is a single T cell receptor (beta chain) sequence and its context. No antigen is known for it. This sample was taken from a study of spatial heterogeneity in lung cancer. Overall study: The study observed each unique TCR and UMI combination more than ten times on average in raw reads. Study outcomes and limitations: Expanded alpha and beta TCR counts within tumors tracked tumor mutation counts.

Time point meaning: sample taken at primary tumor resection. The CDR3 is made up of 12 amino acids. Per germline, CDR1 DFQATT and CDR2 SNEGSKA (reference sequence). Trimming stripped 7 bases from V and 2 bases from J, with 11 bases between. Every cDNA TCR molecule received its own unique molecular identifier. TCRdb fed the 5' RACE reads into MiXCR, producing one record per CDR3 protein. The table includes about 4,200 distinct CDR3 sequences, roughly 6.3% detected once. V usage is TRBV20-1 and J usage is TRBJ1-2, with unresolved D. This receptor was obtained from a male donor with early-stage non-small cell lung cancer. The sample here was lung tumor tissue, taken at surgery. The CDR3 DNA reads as TGCAGTGTCAGGACCACGAACTATGGCTACACCTTC. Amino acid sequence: CSVRTTNYGYTF.